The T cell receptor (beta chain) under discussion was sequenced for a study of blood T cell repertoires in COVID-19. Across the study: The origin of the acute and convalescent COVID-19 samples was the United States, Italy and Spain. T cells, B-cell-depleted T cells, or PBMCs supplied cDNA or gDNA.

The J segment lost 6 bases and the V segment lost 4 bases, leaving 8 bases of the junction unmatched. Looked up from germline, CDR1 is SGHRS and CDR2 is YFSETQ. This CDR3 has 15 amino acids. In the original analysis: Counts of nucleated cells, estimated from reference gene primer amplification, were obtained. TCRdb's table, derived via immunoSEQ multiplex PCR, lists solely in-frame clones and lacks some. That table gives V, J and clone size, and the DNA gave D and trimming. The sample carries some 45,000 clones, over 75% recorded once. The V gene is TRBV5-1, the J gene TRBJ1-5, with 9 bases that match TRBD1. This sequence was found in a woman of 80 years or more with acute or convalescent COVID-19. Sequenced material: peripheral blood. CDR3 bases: TGCGCCAGCAGCCCCACAGGGGGCACGAGTCAGCCCCAGCATTTT. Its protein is CASSPTGGTSQPQHF.